Sequencing of this TCR beta chain was carried out in a study of cytomegalovirus exposure and HLA in healthy donors. Both 60 Vbeta primers and 13 Jbeta primers went into the PCR. Only in-frame clones appear in the TCRdb table, and some are missing; sequencing was by immunoSEQ multiplex PCR. The data show around 90,000 clones, roughly 84% seen once. The source material was PBMCs. The clonotype originates from a man younger than 45 in good health and CMV-seronegative.

In nucleotides, the CDR3 is TGTGCCAGCTCACCGGCTACGGCAGGCACTGAAGCTTTCTTT. It yields the protein CASSPATAGTEAFF. The rearrangement uses TRBV18 and TRBJ1-1; D gene uncertain. V lost 3 bases, J lost 4 bases, and 12 bases lay in between. This CDR3 has 14 amino acids. Germline-derived CDR1 and CDR2 are KGHSH and LQKENI.